Listed below are T cell receptor beta chains from one sample, sequenced in a study of CD8 T cells in ankylosing spondylitis. TCRdb processed the 5' RACE reads anew with MiXCR; each CDR3 protein has one entry. The table lists fewer than 400,000 distinct CDR3 sequences, over 12% of them singletons, with about 1.1% in the top ten. The sample was blood, either unsorted or a sorted T cell fraction (not recorded which). Source of these receptors: a male donor with ankylosing spondylitis or in good health (not recorded which). CDR3s leave out the opening cysteine and the closing phenylalanine or tryptophan. A D gene is named only where the DNA matches it firmly. Clone size is shown for a subset of rows, as once, few, many or a class of expanded clone.

abundance | d_gene | j_gene | v_gene | CDR3aa
- | - | TRBJ1-1 | TRBV3-1 | ASSQFRTGNTEAF
- | TRBD1 | TRBJ2-3 | TRBV5-1 | ASSLVRGLGADTQY
few | - | TRBJ1-2 | TRBV20-1 | SAYHRPGMRDNGYT
few | - | TRBJ2-7 | TRBV5-1 | ASSFLAGSHEQY
few | - | TRBJ1-1 | TRBV6-5 | ASRSNAEAF
many | - | TRBJ2-1 | TRBV5-1 | ASSLDIGGEF
few | TRBD2 | TRBJ2-1 | TRBV20-1 | SASLPGLAHNEQF
few | - | TRBJ2-5 | TRBV20-1 | SAGDRSRETQY
few | - | TRBJ1-2 | TRBV11-2 | ASTVFGGRNYGYT
few | TRBD1 | TRBJ2-2 | TRBV25-1 | ASSLGFRGRNTGELF
many | TRBD2 | TRBJ2-1 | TRBV12-3/TRBV12-4 | ASSETSKHEQF
- | - | TRBJ2-7 | TRBV5-1 | ASSVRDSGSYEQY
few | - | TRBJ1-5 | TRBV6-5 | ASSYSANQPQH
once | TRBD2 | TRBJ2-5 | TRBV5-1 | ASSFTGTSGGETQY
many | - | TRBJ2-7 | TRBV5-1 | ASGAWPGSSYEQY
many | - | TRBJ2-1 | TRBV20-1 | SALSGPSYNEQF
few | - | TRBJ2-5 | TRBV9 | ASSVAISQETQY
- | - | TRBJ2-2 | TRBV27 | ASSHRDGELF
- | TRBD2 | TRBJ2-3 | TRBV5-1 | ASNNPGGTTDTQY
few | TRBD1 | TRBJ2-3 | TRBV20-1 | SAPGQGADTQY
- | - | TRBJ2-3 | TRBV30 | AWSGGSRDTQY
few | TRBD1 | TRBJ2-7 | TRBV29-1 | SVWTGEYEQY
- | TRBD1 | TRBJ2-1 | TRBV5-5 | ASSWSGTGPAGEQF
- | - | TRBJ2-3 | TRBV9 | ASSAEGSGSTDTQY
few | - | TRBJ2-7 | TRBV12-3/TRBV12-4 | ASSPDAPTEQY
- | - | TRBJ2-5 | TRBV5-1 | ASNGGAGETQY
- | TRBD1 | TRBJ1-1 | TRBV18 | ASHRGNTEAF
- | - | TRBJ1-2 | TRBV12-3/TRBV12-4 | ASNRGLPYGYT
- | TRBD1 | TRBJ1-2 | TRBV9 | ASSKTGGYGYT
few | - | TRBJ1-6 | TRBV5-1 | ASSSDGNSPLH
few | - | TRBJ2-7 | TRBV7-9 | ASSSTSGAYTYEQY
many | TRBD1 | TRBJ2-2 | TRBV12-3/TRBV12-4 | ASSRQGNTGELF
few | - | TRBJ1-5 | TRBV2 | ASSLSQGQPQH
- | TRBD2 | TRBJ2-3 | TRBV5-1 | ASRQGTSGIVDTQY
many | TRBD2 | TRBJ2-1 | TRBV5-1 | ASSPGLAGVGISYNEQF
few | - | TRBJ1-6 | TRBV6-1 | ASSLQGSMNSPLH
- | - | TRBJ2-5 | TRBV5-1 | ASSGGQGQETQY